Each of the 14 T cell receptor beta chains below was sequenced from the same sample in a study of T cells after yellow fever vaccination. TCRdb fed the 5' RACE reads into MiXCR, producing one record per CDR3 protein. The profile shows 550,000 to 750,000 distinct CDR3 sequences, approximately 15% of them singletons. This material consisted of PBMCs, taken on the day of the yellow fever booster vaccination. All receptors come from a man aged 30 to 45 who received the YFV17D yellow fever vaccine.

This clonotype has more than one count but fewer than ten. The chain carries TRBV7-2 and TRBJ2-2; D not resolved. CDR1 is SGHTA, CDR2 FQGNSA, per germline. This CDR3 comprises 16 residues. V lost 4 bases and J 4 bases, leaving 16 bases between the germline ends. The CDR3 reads CASSSRRPMGTGELFF. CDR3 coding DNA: TGTGCCAGCAGCTCACGCAGACCCATGGGCACCGGGGAGCTGTTTTTT.

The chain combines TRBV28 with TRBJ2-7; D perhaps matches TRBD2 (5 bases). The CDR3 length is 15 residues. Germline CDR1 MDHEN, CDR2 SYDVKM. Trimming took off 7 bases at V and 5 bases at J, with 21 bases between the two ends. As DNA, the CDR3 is TGTGCCAGCAATACCCCCCAACGGGGTCGACACGAGCAGTACTTC. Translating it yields CASNTPQRGRHEQYF.

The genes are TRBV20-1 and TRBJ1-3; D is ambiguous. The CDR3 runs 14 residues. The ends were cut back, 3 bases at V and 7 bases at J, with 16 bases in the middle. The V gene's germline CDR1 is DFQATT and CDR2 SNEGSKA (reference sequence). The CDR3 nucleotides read TGCAGTGCTAGTTCCGTAGCCCGTTGGAACACCATATATTTT. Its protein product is CSASSVARWNTIYF.

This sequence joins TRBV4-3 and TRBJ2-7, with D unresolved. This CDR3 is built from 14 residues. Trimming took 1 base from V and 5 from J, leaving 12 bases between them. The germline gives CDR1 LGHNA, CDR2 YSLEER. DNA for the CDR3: TGCGCCAGCAGCCAAGTCTCAAGCCCCCACGAGCAGTACTTC. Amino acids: CASSQVSSPHEQYF.

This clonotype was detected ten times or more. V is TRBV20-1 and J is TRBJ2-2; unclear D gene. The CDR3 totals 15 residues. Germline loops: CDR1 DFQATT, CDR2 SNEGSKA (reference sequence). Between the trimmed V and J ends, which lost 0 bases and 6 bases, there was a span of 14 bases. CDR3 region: CSARDVTTRAGELFF. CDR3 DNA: TGCAGTGCTAGAGATGTCACTACAAGGGCCGGGGAGCTGTTTTTT.

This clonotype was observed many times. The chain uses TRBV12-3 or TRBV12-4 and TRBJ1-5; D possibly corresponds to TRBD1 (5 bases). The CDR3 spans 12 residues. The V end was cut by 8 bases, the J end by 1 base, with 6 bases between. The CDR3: CASGGSNQPQHF. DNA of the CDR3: TGTGCCAGCGGGGGGAGCAATCAGCCCCAGCATTTT.

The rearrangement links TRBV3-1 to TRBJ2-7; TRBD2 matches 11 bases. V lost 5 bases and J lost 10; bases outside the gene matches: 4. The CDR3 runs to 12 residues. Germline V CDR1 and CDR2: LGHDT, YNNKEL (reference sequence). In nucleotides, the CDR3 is TGTGCCAGCAGCACGGGACTAGCGGCACAGTACTTC. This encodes CASSTGLAAQYF.

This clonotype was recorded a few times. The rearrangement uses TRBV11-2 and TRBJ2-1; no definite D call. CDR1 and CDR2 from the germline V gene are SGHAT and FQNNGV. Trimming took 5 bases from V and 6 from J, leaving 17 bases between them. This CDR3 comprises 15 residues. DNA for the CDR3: TGTGCCAGCAGCCGCCCGATAGGAATGGTCAATGAGCAGTTCTTC. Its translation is CASSRPIGMVNEQFF.

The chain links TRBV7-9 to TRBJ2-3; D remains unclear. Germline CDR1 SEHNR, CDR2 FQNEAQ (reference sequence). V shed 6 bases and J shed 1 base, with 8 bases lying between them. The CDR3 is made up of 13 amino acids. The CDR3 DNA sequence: TGTGCCAGCAGATACGGAGGCACAGATACGCAGTATTTT. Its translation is CASRYGGTDTQYF.

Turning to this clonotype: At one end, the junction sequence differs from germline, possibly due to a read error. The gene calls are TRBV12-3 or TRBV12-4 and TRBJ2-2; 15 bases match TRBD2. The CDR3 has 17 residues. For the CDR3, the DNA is TGTGCCAGCACTCGGACTAGCGGGAGGGTGAACACCGGGGAGCTGCTTTTT. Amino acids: CASTRTSGRVNTGELLF.

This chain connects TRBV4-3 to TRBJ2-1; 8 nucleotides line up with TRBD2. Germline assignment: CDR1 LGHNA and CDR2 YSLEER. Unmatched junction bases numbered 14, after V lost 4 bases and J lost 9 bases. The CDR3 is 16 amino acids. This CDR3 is CASSPAGGALSAEQFF. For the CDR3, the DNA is TGCGCCAGCAGCCCGGCGGGGGGCGCCCTCTCCGCTGAGCAGTTCTTC.

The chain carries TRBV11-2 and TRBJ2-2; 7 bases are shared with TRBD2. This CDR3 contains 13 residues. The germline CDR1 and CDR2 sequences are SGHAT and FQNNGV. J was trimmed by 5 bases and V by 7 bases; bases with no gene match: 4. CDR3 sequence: CASTWGGTGELFF. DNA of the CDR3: TGTGCCAGCACCTGGGGGGGGACCGGGGAGCTGTTTTTT.

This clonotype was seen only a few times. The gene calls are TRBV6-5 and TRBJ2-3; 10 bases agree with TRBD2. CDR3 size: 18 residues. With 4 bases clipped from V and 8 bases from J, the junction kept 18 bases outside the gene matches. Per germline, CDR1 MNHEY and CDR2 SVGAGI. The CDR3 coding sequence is TGTGCCAGCAGTTTAGAGCGGGAGGGCTATACTCGGGTCAGTACGCAGTATTTT. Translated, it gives CASSLEREGYTRVSTQYF.

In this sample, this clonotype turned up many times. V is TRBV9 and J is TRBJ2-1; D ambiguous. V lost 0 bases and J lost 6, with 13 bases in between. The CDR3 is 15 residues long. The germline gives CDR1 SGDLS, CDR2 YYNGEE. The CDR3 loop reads CASSVAPSPSNEQFF. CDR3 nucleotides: TGTGCCAGCAGCGTAGCCCCCTCTCCAAGCAATGAGCAGTTCTTC.